The TCR beta chain described here comes from a study of HIV-infected patients and healthy controls. The germline V gene has CDR1 SGHTA and CDR2 FQGNSA. V was clipped by 1 base and J by 6 bases, with 19 bases between them. The CDR3 contains 18 residues. TCRdb ran MiXCR on the 5' RACE reads and lists one entry per CDR3 protein. The sample carries 70,000 or so distinct CDR3 sequences, around 16% recorded once. This clonotype came up a few times. The chain couples TRBV7-2 to TRBJ1-6, with D unresolved. The clonotype was recovered from a human donor in good health. Sequencing was done on a sample of CD4+ T cells from blood. The CDR3 sequence is CASSLEPLRPEANSPLHF. The DNA of the CDR3 is TGTGCCAGCAGCTTAGAGCCCCTACGACCTGAAGCTAATTCACCCCTCCACTTT.